This T cell receptor (beta chain) was identified during a study of T cell repertoires in ileal Crohn's disease. Study observations and caveats: High-frequency clones were more common in sorted CD8 than CD4 cells. All patients with clonality above 26.8% had endoscopic recurrence.

Germline CDR1 and CDR2: MRHNA and SNTAGT. The CDR3 has 13 residues. The ends were cut back, 3 bases at V and 7 bases at J, with 12 bases in the middle. Specified time point: neoterminal ileum biopsy at postoperative endoscopy, about 6 months after surgery. Five hundred nanograms of biopsy DNA per sample underwent TCRB immunosequencing. The assay was immunoSEQ multiplex PCR, and TCRdb's table has in-frame clones only and misses some. The sample lists 11,000 or so clones; over 70% were seen once. Comments on this clone: The antigen is undetermined.

The material sequenced was ileal tissue. The gene calls are TRBV6-4 and TRBJ1-1; no firm D call. The source is an adult with Crohn's disease. For the CDR3, the DNA is TGTGCCAGCAGTGAAACGAGGGCCAGTGAAGCTTTCTTT. This encodes CASSETRASEAFF.